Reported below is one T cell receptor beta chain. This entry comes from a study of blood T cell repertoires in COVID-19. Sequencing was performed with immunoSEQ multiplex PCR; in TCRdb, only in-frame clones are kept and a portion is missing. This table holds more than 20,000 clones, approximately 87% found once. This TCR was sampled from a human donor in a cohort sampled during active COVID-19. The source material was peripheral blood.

For the CDR3, the DNA is TGTGCTAGTGGTTTGAGGACAGGGGTGGCCGGGGAGCTGTTTTTT. Amino acid sequence: CASGLRTGVAGELFF. The chain employs TRBV12-5 and TRBJ2-2; 9 nucleotides match TRBD1. V lost 2 bases to trimming and J lost 6 bases; unmatched junction nucleotides: 4. Germline V gene lookup returns CDR1 LGHNT and CDR2 FRNRAP. The CDR3 loop spans 15 amino acids. Based on the CDR3 plus reference TRBV12-5 and TRBJ2-2, the full variable domain is DARVTQTPRHKVTEMGQEVTMRCQPILGHNTVFWYRQTMMQGLELLAYFRNRAPLDDSGMPKDRFSAEMPDATLATLKIQPSEPRDSAVYFCASGLRTGVAGELFFGEGSRLTVL.